This TCR beta chain was observed in a study of OX40 agonist ivuxolimab in advanced cancers. Study overall: It was ivuxolimab, an agonistic anti-OX40 (CD134) antibody, that patients were treated with.

About this clone itself: Its specificity is not known.

Sampling of blood occurred at baseline, cycle 4 day 1, and cycle 7 day 1. Study-wide results and limits: Blood T cells, both CD4+ and CD8+, expanded clonally by week 6 at 0.1 to 3.0 mg/kg. On average, CD8+ T cells had more expanded clones than CD4+.

This CDR3 is built from 15 residues. The germline V gene has CDR1 SGHRS and CDR2 YFSETQ. Trimming removed 3 bases from V and 4 bases from J, with 13 bases in between. Some clones are missing from TCRdb's copy, which holds only in-frame ones; the method was immunoSEQ multiplex PCR. The data show fewer than 80,000 clones, roughly 80% seen once. The source of this sequence is an adult with an advanced solid tumor such as melanoma, head and neck, liver or kidney cancer. Material: CD4+ or CD8+ T cells sorted from blood, obtained in a trial of the OX40 agonist ivuxolimab. J is TRBJ2-2 and V is TRBV5-1; tentative D call: TRBD1 (6 bases). CDR3 in amino acids: CASSYSLDSTGELFF. The CDR3 DNA is TGCGCCAGCAGCTATTCCCTGGACAGCACCGGGGAGCTGTTTTTT.